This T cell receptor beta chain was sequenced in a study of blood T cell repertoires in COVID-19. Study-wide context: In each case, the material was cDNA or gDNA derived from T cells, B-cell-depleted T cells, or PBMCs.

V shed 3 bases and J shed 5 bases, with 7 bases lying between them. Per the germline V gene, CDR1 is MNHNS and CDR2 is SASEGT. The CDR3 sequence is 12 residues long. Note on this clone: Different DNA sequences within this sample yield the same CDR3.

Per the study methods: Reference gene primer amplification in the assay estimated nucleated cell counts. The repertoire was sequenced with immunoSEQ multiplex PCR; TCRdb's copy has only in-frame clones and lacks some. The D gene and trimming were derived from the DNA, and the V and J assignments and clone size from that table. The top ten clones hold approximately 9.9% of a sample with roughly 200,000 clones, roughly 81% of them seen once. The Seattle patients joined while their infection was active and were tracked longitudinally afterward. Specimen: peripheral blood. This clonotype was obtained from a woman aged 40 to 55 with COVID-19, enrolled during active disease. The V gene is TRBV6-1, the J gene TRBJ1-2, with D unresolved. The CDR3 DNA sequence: TGTGCCAGCAGTGAGCGTCTTTATGGCTACACCTTC. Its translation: CASSERLYGYTF.